This T cell receptor beta chain was profiled in a study of shared clonotypes between healthy human individuals. Clones were read by immunoSEQ multiplex PCR, and TCRdb kept only the in-frame ones, dropping some. The sample carries 950,000 to 1,100,000 clones, about 74% recorded once. CDR1 SNHLY and CDR2 FYNNEI come from the germline V gene. Trimming took 1 base from V and 15 from J, leaving 10 bases between them. The length of the CDR3 is 11 residues. The sample comprised memory CD4+ T cells sorted from blood. Subset given: CD45RA-negative fraction. The source is a man younger than 35 in good health. The V gene is TRBV2, the J gene TRBJ2-1; possible D gene TRBD2, 5 bases. CDR3: CASSEGTAGFF. In DNA form, the CDR3 reads TGTGCCAGCAGTGAAGGGACGGCGGGGTTCTTC.